This T cell receptor beta chain emerged from a study of shared clonotypes between healthy human individuals. Study at large: The cohort comprised a couple of women and a few men. Their ages spanned 18 to 49 years. Whole-study findings and limits: Generation probabilities were higher for clonotypes shared across all four sorted-subset donors than for unshared ones. Compared with memory subsets, naive subsets generally had larger estimated richness.

The trim removed 3 bases at V and 4 bases at J, leaving 7 bases unmatched. The CDR3 totals 15 residues. Per the germline V gene, CDR1 is LNHDA and CDR2 is SQIVND (reference sequence). Concerning this clone itself: Antigen unknown.

Clones were sequenced by immunoSEQ multiplex PCR, and TCRdb holds only the in-frame ones, with some missing. Here the sample spans about a million clones, under 80% being singletons. Donors were healthy HIV-negative adults without recently reported acute infections or vaccinations. The sample taken for sequencing was memory CD4+ T cells sorted from blood. The subset here: CD45RA-negative fraction. This sequence was found in a man between 18 and 35 years old in good health. The genes are TRBV19 and TRBJ2-5, with 8 bases aligning to TRBD1. The CDR3 here is CASSIKGTGGETQYF. The CDR3 DNA is TGTGCCAGTAGTATTAAGGGGACAGGTGGAGAGACCCAGTACTTC. Filled out from reference TRBV19 and TRBJ2-5, the complete variable domain reads DGGITQSPKYLFRKEGQNVTLSCEQNLNHDAMYWYRQDPGQGLRLIYYSQIVNDFQKGDIAEGYSVSREKKESFPLTVTSAQKNPTAFYLCASSIKGTGGETQYFGPGTRLLVL.